This TCR beta chain was recorded in a study of blood T cell repertoires in COVID-19. The repertoire was sequenced with immunoSEQ multiplex PCR; TCRdb's copy has only in-frame clones and lacks some. The sample has roughly 140,000 clones, around 85% seen once. What was sequenced was PBMCs or T cells enriched from blood (not recorded which). This sequence was found in a woman between 40 and 50 years old who had recovered from COVID-19.

The CDR3 DNA follows: TGTGCCAGCAGTTTATCTGGGACAGAAGAGACCCAGTACTTC. Protein product: CASSLSGTEETQYF. This chain joins TRBV27 and TRBJ2-5; 7 nucleotides agree with TRBD1. CDR3 length equals 14 residues. Losses at the gene ends were 0 bases for V and 3 bases for J; bases not matched to a gene: 1. The germline V gene has CDR1 MNHEY and CDR2 SMNVEV (reference sequence).